This TCR beta chain was obtained from a study of cytomegalovirus exposure and HLA in healthy donors. Study context: Within the Caucasian-associated ancestry cluster were approximately 77% of the approximately 390 genotyped donors. General study results and limits: Upon later analysis, TCR association rates were observed to vary by HLA locus, being highest for DRB1 and lowest for HLA-C. The majority of CMV-associated TCR beta chains were reported as apparently HLA-restricted in a later analysis. Across donors, sequencing depth was assumed by presence/absence analyses to be roughly uniform.

Trimming took off 5 bases at V and 3 bases at J, with 12 bases between the two ends. Germline V gene lookup returns CDR1 SGHDT and CDR2 YYEEEE. The CDR3 is 13 residues long. The PCR made use of 60 Vbeta and 13 Jbeta primers. Method: immunoSEQ multiplex PCR; TCRdb's copy keeps in-frame clones and lacks some. The table shows just over 150,000 clones, with approximately 81% occurring only once. In the case of this clone: What it recognizes is unknown.

The sequence was obtained from a man younger than 30 in good health and CMV-seronegative. The V and J genes are TRBV5-6 and TRBJ2-7; TRBD1 might be the D (6 bases). Sequenced material: PBMCs. The CDR3 loop is CASRTGQGYEQYF. The CDR3 nucleotides are TGTGCCAGCAGAACGGGACAAGGCTACGAGCAGTACTTC.